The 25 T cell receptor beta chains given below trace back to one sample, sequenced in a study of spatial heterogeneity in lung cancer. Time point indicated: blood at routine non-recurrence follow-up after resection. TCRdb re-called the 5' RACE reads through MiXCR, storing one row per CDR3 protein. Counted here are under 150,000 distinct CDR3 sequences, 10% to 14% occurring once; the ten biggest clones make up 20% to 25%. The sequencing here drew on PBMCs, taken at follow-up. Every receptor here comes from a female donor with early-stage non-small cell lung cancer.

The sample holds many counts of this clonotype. CDR3 nucleotide sequence: TGTGCCAGCAGCGTACGGACTAGCGGGACCTACGAGCAGTACTTC. It codes for CASSVRTSGTYEQYF. The chain carries TRBV3-1 and TRBJ2-7; the match to TRBD2 covers 12 bases. Trimming cost V 5 bases and J 2 bases; bases outside gene matches: 4. Germline V lookup: CDR1 LGHDT, CDR2 YNNKEL (reference sequence). This CDR3 has 15 residues.

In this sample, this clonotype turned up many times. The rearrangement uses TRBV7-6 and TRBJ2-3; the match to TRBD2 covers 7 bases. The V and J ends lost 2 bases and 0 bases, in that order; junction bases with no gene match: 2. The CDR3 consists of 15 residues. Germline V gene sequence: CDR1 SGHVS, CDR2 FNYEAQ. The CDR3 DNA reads TGTGCCAGCAGCTTACTAGCGGCTAGCACAGATACGCAGTATTTT. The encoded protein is CASSLLAASTDTQYF.

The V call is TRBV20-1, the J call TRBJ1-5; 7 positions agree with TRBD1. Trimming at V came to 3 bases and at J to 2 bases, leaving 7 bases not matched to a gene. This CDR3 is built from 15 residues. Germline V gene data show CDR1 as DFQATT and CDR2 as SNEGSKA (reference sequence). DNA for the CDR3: TGCAGTGCTAGGTTAAACAGGGGCGGCAATCAGCCCCAGCATTTT. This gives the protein CSARLNRGGNQPQHF.

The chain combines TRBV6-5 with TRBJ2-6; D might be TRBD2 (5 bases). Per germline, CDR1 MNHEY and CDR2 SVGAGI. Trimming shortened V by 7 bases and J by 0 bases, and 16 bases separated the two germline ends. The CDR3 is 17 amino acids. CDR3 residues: CASNQKSGSSGANVLTF. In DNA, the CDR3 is TGTGCCAGCAACCAAAAAAGTGGGAGCTCTGGGGCCAACGTCCTGACTTTC.

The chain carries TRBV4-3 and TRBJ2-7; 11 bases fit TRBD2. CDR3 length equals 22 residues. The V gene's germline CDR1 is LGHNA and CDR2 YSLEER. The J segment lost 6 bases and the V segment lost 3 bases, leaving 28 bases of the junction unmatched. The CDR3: CASSQSLTSGNSLVIPMCEQYV. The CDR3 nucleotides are TGCGCCAGCAGCCAGTCCTTGACTAGCGGGAACTCCCTCGTCATCCCGATGTGCGAGCAGTACGTC.

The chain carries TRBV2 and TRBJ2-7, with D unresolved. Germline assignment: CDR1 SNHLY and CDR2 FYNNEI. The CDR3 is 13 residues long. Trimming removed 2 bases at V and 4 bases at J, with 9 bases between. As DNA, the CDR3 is TGTGCCAGCAGTGAACCTTCAAGGTACGAGCAGTACTTC. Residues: CASSEPSRYEQYF.

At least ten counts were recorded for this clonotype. DNA of the CDR3: TGTGCCAGCAGCCAAATAGGAGAGCCCCAGCATTTT. Protein sequence: CASSQIGEPQHF. J is TRBJ1-5 and V is TRBV7-8; D is unclear. CDR3 size: 12 residues. The V end lost 5 bases, the J end lost 8 bases, and 10 bases lay between the germline ends. Germline V gene lookup returns CDR1 SGHVS and CDR2 FQNEAQ.

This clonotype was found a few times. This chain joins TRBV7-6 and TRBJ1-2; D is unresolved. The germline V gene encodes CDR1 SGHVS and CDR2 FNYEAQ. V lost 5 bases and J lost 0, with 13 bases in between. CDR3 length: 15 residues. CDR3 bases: TGTGCCAGCAGCCCCGGACGGCAAGCTAACTATGGCTACACCTTC. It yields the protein CASSPGRQANYGYTF. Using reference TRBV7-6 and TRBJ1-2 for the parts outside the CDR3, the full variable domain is GAGVSQSPRYKVTKRGQDVALRCDPISGHVSLYWYRQALGQGPEFLTYFNYEAQQDKSGLPNDRFSAERPEGSISTLTIQRTEQRDSAMYRCASSPGRQANYGYTFGSGTRLTVV.

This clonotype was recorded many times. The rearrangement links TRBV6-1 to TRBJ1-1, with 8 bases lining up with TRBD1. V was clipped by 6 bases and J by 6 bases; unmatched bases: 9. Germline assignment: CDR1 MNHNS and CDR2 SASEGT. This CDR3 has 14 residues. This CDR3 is CASRTGQGTSEAFF. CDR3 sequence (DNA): TGTGCCAGCAGGACCGGACAGGGTACGTCTGAAGCTTTCTTT.

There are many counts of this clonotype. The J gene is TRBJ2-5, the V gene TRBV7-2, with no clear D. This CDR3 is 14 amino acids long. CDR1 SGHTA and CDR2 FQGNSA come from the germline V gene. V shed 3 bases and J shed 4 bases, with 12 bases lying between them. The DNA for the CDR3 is TGTGCCAGCAGCTTGTGGACGGGTGGAGAGACCCAGTACTTC. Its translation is CASSLWTGGETQYF.

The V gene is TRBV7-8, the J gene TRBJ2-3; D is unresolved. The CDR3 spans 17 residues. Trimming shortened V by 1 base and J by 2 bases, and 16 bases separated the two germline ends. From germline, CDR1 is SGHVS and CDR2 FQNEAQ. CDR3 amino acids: CASSLVPNSRLTDTQYF. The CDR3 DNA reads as TGTGCCAGCAGCTTAGTCCCCAATAGCCGACTCACAGATACGCAGTATTTT. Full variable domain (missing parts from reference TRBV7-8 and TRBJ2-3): GAGVSQSPRYKVAKRGQDVALRCDPISGHVSLFWYQQALGQGPEFLTYFQNEAQLDKSGLPSDRFFAERPEGSVSTLKIQRTQQEDSAVYLCASSLVPNSRLTDTQYFGPGTRLTVL.

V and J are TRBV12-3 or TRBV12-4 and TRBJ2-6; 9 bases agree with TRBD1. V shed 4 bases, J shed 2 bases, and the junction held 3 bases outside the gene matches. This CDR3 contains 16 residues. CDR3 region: CASSSGDRAGANVLTF. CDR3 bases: TGTGCCAGCAGTTCAGGGGACAGGGCTGGGGCCAACGTCCTGACTTTC.

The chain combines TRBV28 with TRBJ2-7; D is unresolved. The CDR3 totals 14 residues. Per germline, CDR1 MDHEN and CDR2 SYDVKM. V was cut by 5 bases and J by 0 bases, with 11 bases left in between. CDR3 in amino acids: CASSVVPSSYEQYF. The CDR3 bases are TGTGCCAGCAGTGTTGTCCCGAGCTCCTACGAGCAGTACTTC. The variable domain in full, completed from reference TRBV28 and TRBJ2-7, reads DVKVTQSSRYLVKRTGEKVFLECVQDMDHENMFWYRQDPGLGLRLIYFSYDVKMKEKGDIPEGYSVSREKKERFSLILESASTNQTSMYLCASSVVPSSYEQYFGPGTRLTVT.

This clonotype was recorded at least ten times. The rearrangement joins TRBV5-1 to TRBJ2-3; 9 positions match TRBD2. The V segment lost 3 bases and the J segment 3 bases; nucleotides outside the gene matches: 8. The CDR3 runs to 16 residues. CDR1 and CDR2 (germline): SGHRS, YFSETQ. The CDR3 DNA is TGCGCCAGCAGCTGGATTAGCGGGAGCGGAACAGATACGCAGTATTTT. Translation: CASSWISGSGTDTQYF.

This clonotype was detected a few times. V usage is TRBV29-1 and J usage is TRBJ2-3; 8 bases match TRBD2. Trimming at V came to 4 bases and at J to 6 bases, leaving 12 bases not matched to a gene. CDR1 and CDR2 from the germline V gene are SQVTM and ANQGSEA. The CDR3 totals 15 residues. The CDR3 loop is CSVGETAGDGDTQYF. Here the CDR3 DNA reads TGCAGCGTTGGTGAAACAGCGGGAGACGGGGATACGCAGTATTTT.

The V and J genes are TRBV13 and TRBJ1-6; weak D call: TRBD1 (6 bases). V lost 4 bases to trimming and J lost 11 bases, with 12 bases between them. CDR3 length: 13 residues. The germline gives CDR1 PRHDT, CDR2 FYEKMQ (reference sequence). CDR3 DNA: TGTGCCAGCAGCTACAGACGGGGGCCACCCCTCCACTTT. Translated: CASSYRRGPPLHF.

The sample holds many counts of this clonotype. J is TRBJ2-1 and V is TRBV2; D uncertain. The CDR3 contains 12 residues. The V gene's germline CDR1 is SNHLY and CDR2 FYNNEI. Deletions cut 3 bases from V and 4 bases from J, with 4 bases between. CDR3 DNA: TGTGCCAGCAGTGAGGGGTACAATGAGCAGTTCTTC. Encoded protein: CASSEGYNEQFF.

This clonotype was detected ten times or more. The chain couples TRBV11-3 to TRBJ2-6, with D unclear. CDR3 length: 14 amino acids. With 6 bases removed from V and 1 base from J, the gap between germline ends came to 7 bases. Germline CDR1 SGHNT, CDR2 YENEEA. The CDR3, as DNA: TGTGCCAGCAGGCCCCAGTCTGGGGCCAACGTCCTGACTTTC. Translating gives CASRPQSGANVLTF.

CDR3 coding DNA: TGCAGTGCTTCCCGACTAGCGGGAGTAGGAGCCAATGAGCAGTTCTTC. Translated: CSASRLAGVGANEQFF. V usage is TRBV20-1 and J usage is TRBJ2-1; 12 bases are shared with TRBD2. The trim removed 5 bases at V and 6 bases at J, leaving 11 bases unmatched. CDR1 and CDR2 (germline): DFQATT, SNEGSKA (reference sequence). CDR3 size: 16 residues.

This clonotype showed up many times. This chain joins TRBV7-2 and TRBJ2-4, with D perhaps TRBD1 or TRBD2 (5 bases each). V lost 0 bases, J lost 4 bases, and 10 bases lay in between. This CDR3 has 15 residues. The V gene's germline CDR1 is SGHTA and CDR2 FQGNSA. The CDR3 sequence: CASSLATGGKNIQYF. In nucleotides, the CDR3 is TGTGCCAGCAGCTTAGCCACAGGAGGAAAAAACATTCAGTACTTC.

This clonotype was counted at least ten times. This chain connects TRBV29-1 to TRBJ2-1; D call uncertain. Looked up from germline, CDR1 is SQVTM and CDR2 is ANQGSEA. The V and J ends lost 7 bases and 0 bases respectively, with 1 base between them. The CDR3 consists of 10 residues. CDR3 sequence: CSASYNEQFF. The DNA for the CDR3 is TGCAGCGCCTCCTACAATGAGCAGTTCTTC.

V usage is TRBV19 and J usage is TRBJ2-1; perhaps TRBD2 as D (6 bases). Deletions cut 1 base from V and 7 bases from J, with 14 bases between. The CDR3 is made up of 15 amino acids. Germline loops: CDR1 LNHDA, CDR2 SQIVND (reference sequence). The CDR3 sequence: CASSIGAGRSNEQFF. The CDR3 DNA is TGTGCCAGTAGTATAGGGGCGGGAAGGAGTAATGAGCAGTTCTTC.

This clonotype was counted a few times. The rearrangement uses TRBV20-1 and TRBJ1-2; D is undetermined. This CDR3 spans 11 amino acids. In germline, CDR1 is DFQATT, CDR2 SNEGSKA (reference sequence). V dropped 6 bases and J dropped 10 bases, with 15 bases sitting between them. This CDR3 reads CSAIAQVDYTF. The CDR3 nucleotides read TGCAGTGCGATAGCTCAGGTCGACTACACCTTC.

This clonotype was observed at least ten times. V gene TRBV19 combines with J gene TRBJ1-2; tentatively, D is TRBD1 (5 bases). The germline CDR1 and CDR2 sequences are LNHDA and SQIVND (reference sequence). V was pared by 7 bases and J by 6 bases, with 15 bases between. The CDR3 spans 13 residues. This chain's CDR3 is CASTGQGGNGYTF. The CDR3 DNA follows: TGTGCCAGTACGGGTCAGGGCGGGAATGGCTACACCTTC.

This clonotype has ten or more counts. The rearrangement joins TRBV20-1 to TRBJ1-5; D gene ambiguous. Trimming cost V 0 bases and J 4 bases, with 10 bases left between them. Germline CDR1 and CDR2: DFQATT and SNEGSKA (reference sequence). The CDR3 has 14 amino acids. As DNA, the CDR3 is TGCAGTGCTAGAGAGGGCTCCTCAAATCAGCCCCAGCATTTT. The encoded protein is CSAREGSSNQPQHF.